This T cell receptor beta chain was identified in a study of spatial heterogeneity in lung cancer. Study-level results: Tallies of expanded TCRs, which were sorted into ubiquitous and regional groups, correlated with counts of ubiquitous and regional nonsynonymous mutations, respectively. Expanded intratumoral alpha and beta TCR counts tracked tumor mutation counts.

By its share, this clonotype is medium-sized. Its specificity is not known. This beta chain is a stray sequence in a library constructed for alpha chains; its clone size is not meaningful. The CDR3 is 12 amino acids. V was clipped by 3 bases and J by 2 bases, with 5 bases between them. Germline CDR1 reads MDHEN; CDR2 reads SYDVKM. Time point reported: sample taken at primary tumor resection. A distinct unique molecular identifier was carried by each TCR cDNA molecule. TCRdb fed the 5' RACE reads into MiXCR, producing one record per CDR3 protein. The sample shows about 1,600 distinct CDR3 sequences, around 20% of them seen only once.

The gene calls are TRBV28 and TRBJ2-7, with D tentatively TRBD1 (5 bases). The source was lung tumor tissue, collected at surgery. This clonotype originated in a male donor with early-stage non-small cell lung cancer. The chain's CDR3 is CASSLDTYEQYF. The CDR3 DNA is TGTGCCAGCAGTTTGGACACCTACGAGCAGTACTTC.